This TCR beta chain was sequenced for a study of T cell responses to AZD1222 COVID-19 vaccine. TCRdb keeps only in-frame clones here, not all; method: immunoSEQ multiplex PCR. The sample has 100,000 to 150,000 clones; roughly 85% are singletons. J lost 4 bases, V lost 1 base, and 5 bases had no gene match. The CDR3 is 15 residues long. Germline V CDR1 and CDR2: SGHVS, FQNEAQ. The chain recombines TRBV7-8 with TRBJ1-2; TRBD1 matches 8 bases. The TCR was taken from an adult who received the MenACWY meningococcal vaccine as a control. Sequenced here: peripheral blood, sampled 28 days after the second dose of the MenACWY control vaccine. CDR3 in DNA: TGTGCCAGCAGCTTAGGGGGACAGGCTAGCTATGGCTACACCTTC. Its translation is CASSLGGQASYGYTF.